This TCR beta chain was sequenced for a study of cytomegalovirus exposure and HLA in healthy donors (dated by TCRdb to about 2017). Regarding the complete study: According to an earlier analysis of several hundred of the donors, 150 million to 200 million T cells yielded some 120 million unique TCR beta sequences and approximately 280 Gb of sequence data. An earlier analysis of several hundred of the donors applied high-throughput TCR beta sequencing to assess whether each TCR beta V gene segment acted as functional or pseudogenic. Typing coverage varied by locus: about 620-640 donors for A, B, C, DRB1 and DQB1; more than 500 for DQA1; more than 600 for DPA1; approximately 450 for DPB1. In a later analysis, previously published TCR beta repertoires from 550 to 700 donors were re-analyzed and high-resolution HLA genotyping was added so that TCR occurrence patterns could be studied. The T cell repertoires of about 700 subjects were profiled by immunosequencing and related to cytomegalovirus serostatus. Rather than using new phenotypic data, the later analysis identified candidate immune exposures from TCR beta sequences and from how often those sequences occurred across donors. Donor age, sex, ethnicity and CMV serostatus were compiled alongside the repertoire data. A separate validation cohort of roughly 120 different subjects was used in addition to the roughly 670-subject first cohort. A later genetic analysis used genome-wide SNP genotypes for about three fifths of the 666 donors, treating that subset as a discovery cohort. All discovery cohort repertoires had been generated on a single sequencing platform. Across 398 genotyped donors of the cohort, an average of roughly 200,000 unique TCR beta nucleotide sequences per donor were sequenced, and roughly a sixth of those sequences were non-productive. The study combined high-throughput TCR immunosequencing, statistical association of individual TCRs with disease status, and machine learning to predict cytomegalovirus infection status. Roughly five DR-DQ haplotypes were treated as single units for association and clustering because of strong linkage in the cohort. The study aimed to test whether signatures of past pathogen exposure could be identified by cataloging public T cell receptors. HLA typing included class I and class II loci at four-digit resolution. Of the 300 to 400 genotyped donors, 65% to 90% fell in the genetic ancestry cluster associated with self-reported Caucasian donors. Approximately 300 gigabases of sequencing data and around 85 million unique TCR sequences made up an early release that covered 640 HLA-typed donors. General study outcomes and caveats: Presence/absence analyses assumed roughly uniform sequencing depth across donors, an assumption that may not hold. In an earlier analysis of some 540 of the donors, most TCR beta V segments appeared in productive rearrangements about 90% or about 30% of the time, broadly matching IMGT annotations. A further reported finding was that TCR beta sequences accurately predicted the HLA-A and HLA-B alleles for most subjects in the first cohort. The sequencing pipeline was judged likely to have produced a cluster of highly shared sequence variants as a technical artifact. A later analysis found that HLA-associated TCR beta chains were more clonally expanded and had lower generation probabilities than equally common non-associated chains. An association between a missense DCLRE1C variant and V-gene and J-gene trimming of TCR beta chains was found in a later genetic analysis and replicated in an independent cohort. Linkage disequilibrium might explain the correlated functional status among segregating V segments, but an unknown experimental factor could not be ruled out. In a later analysis, several top co-occurrence clusters were reported to appear linked to parvovirus B19, influenza, CMV and Epstein-Barr virus. The study listed 164 TCR beta chains as associated with cytomegalovirus. In this cohort, only TCR beta chains were sequenced, and detectable features were limited by the absence of alpha or paired-chain data. In a later analysis, TCR association rates were found to vary across HLA loci, with the most associated TCRs seen for DRB1 alleles and the fewest for HLA-C alleles. Cytomegalovirus status was reported to be diagnosed by the classifier with high specificity and sensitivity in both the original and validation cohorts. HLA typing was unavailable for some donors at each locus, so association tests used only the typed subset. The authors suggested that the approach could potentially be generalized to other disease states and immunological phenotypes. When HLA alleles, especially DR and DQ, strongly co-occurred, attributing TCR associations to individual alleles was difficult. Across donors, most TCR sequences were observed very rarely, whereas some public TCRs were present in many individuals. A later genetic analysis reported fewer N-insertions in productive TCRs among donors in an Asian-associated ancestry cluster than the approximately 670-donor mean. Some IMGT-functional V segments, including TRBV6-2 and TRBV6-3, could not be told apart with the 87-base-pair reads, so those segments were excluded. A later analysis associated about 17,000 TCR beta sequences with specific HLA alleles at a false discovery rate of 0.05. Because counts were too low, about 15 rarely observed V segments, including chromosome 9 orphons, were left out of the earlier analysis of approximately 580 of the donors. In a later analysis, most CMV-associated TCR beta chains were found to appear HLA-restricted, with HLA associations seemingly driven largely by CMV exposure. Immune exposure information for the cohort was limited to CMV serostatus. A few of the identified cytomegalovirus-associated TCR beta chains were confirmed in vitro to be specific for cytomegalovirus antigens.

The receptor library was made with the immunoSEQ multiplex PCR assay. For the multiplex PCR, a mixture combining 60 forward primers for TCR Vbeta segments and 13 reverse primers for TCR Jbeta segments was used. Amplification of the CDR3 region of rearranged TCR beta genes was performed with a multiplex PCR assay on genomic DNA. On the Illumina HiSeq System, the amplified TCR beta libraries were sequenced as 87-base-pair reads. The source study handled its data this way. In a later analysis, tens of millions of unique TCR beta chains were counted across the approximately 640 repertoires, and roughly 10 million of these chains were shared by at least two donors. To remove PCR and sequencing errors, raw reads were error-corrected and collapsed into unique sequences using a nearest-neighbor algorithm that merged closely related sequences. To assign V, D and J gene segments, CDR3 sequences were aligned to IMGT reference sequences. For a sequence to be retained, a match of at least six nucleotides to both a V gene segment and a J gene segment was required. A rearrangement counted as productive if the CDR3 had no stop codons and remained in frame with V and J, and every other rearrangement counted as non-productive. Following IMGT convention, CDR3 was defined as the stretch from the second conserved V-encoded cysteine to the conserved J-encoded phenylalanine. The earlier analysis of around 640 of the donors excluded sequences that lacked an unambiguous match to a single V gene segment. An earlier analysis of 550 to 650 of the donors classified V segments as functional when productive rearrangements were above 56.7% and as segregating when the standard deviation between donors was above 5%. A statistical classification framework was built for diagnosing cytomegalovirus status from the catalog of TCR beta chain sequences. V and J gene assignment, in a later analysis, came from comparing TCR nucleotide sequences with IMGT/GENE-DB human TR gene sequences. In a later analysis, CDR3 sequences and most-parsimonious VDJ recombination scenarios were assigned using the TCRdist pipeline. In a later analysis, every TCR beta chain was defined by the combination of its CDR3 amino acid sequence and its V-gene family, and reads without a unique V-gene family were dropped. A later analysis removed 592 highly shared, low-generation-probability nucleotide sequences to deal with suspected cross-contamination and a sequencing artifact. In a later analysis, a clonal expansion index was calculated for each public chain from normalized within-repertoire ranks of inferred template counts. Generation probabilities in a later analysis came from a VDJ recombination model fitted to out-of-frame rearrangements, and those results were checked against IGoR. In a later analysis, hypergeometric tests were used to score TCR-TCR, TCR-HLA and TCR-CMV co-occurrence, with a repertoire-size bias correction applied to TCR pairs. A later analysis estimated false discovery rates by permuting HLA or CMV assignments 20 times. In a later analysis, co-occurring TCRs were grouped using DBSCAN, and TCRdist sequence similarity was added for clustering within HLA-allele-positive subsets. For co-occurrence clustering, repertoires with fewer than 30,000 or more than 120,000 public chains were excluded, along with a handful of repertoires with anomalous nucleotide sharing. TCRdb retrieved this table from immuneACCESS and kept in-frame rearrangements only. Not all clones are present; in checked studies, unresolved V genes account for under half, and no reason is known for the remainder. From that table come the V and J calls and clone size; the DNA was used to work out D and trimming. The table for this sample records 45,000 to 65,000 clones. Under 15% of the sample is in the top ten clones.

Per the germline V gene, MGHDK is the CDR1 and SYGVNS is the CDR2. V ends up 3 bases short and J 0 bases short, with an unmatched junction base count of 5. The cysteine opens and the phenylalanine closes a CDR3 of 16 amino acids. Only CDR3 DNA remains: 48 bases, in frame from the first base. In total, 500 to 700 healthy bone marrow donors made up the cohort. At the time of sampling, all cohort members were nominally healthy, though unrecorded immune exposures were likely present. The donor was CMV seropositive and belonged to the group of 250 to 300 seropositive cohort members. A peripheral blood sample was collected from each donor, and TCR beta sequencing was performed on peripheral blood mononuclear cells. The Qiagen DNeasy Blood Extraction Kit was used to extract genomic DNA from the blood cell samples. A note on this clone: Its antigen is still unknown.

The TCR was taken from a man between 18 and 35 years old in good health and CMV-seropositive. Recombination joined TRBV25-1 with TRBJ2-1, with 7 central nucleotides matching TRBD2. Input material: PBMCs. The CDR3 here reads CASSELRGSSYNEQFF. The DNA is as follows: TGTGCCAGCAGTGAGCTGCGGGGGAGCTCCTACAATGAGCAGTTCTTC.